The rows below give T cell receptor beta chains drawn from one sample of a study of CD8+ T cells in alopecia areata. The repertoire was sequenced with immunoSEQ multiplex PCR; TCRdb's copy has only in-frame clones and lacks some. The sample yields about 260,000 clones, roughly 60% seen once. This material consisted of CD4+ T cells sorted from blood, taken at approximately week 51, from a patient treated with tofacitinib. The receptors derive from a human donor with alopecia areata. Each CDR3 is given with its conserved first and last residue. Each record gives: J gene, V gene, CDR3 length, clone size, D gene, CDR3 protein, CDR3 DNA. A D gene is named only where the DNA matches it firmly. The size entry is marked missing in some rows and otherwise reads once, few, many or a size class.

TRBJ1-4,TRBV30,15,-,-,CAWSGWGLHGEKLFF,TGTGCCTGGAGCGGTTGGGGTCTCCACGGTGAAAAACTGTTTTTT
TRBJ2-3,TRBV2,12,-,-,CATRTDTDTQYF,TGTGCCACAAGGACAGACACAGATACGCAGTATTTT
TRBJ1-6,TRBV16,15,-,TRBD1,CASSQGTGGSSPLHF,TGTGCCAGCAGCCAAGGGACAGGAGGGTCCTCACCCCTCCACTTT
TRBJ2-1,TRBV30,12,-,-,CAWSVPGGRQFF,TGTGCCTGGAGTGTACCTGGCGGCCGGCAGTTCTTC
TRBJ2-3,TRBV9,16,-,-,CASSVQPSSDTDTQYF,TGTGCCAGCAGCGTCCAGCCTAGCTCGGACACAGATACGCAGTATTTT
TRBJ2-5,TRBV11-1,14,-,TRBD1,CASSPPTGRETQYF,TGTGCCAGCAGCCCCCCGACAGGGCGGGAGACCCAGTACTTC
TRBJ2-7,TRBV5-6,15,-,TRBD1,CASSLWTGGIYEQYF,TGTGCCAGCAGCTTGTGGACAGGGGGCATCTACGAGCAGTACTTC
TRBJ2-3,TRBV29-1,12,-,TRBD2,CSATSGADTQYF,TGCAGCGCTACTAGCGGGGCAGATACGCAGTATTTT
TRBJ2-5,TRBV6-1,13,few,TRBD2,CASTASGEETQYF,TGTGCCAGCACGGCTAGCGGGGAGGAGACCCAGTACTTC
TRBJ2-1,TRBV6-5,13,few,-,CASSPTRAREQFF,TGTGCCAGCAGCCCCACCCGGGCGAGGGAGCAGTTCTTC
TRBJ2-7,TRBV5-6,15,-,TRBD1,CASSLNRGRPYEQYF,TGTGCCAGCAGCTTGAACAGGGGAAGGCCCTACGAGCAGTACTTC
TRBJ2-7,TRBV5-1,17,-,TRBD2,CASSRGLGEGFSYEQYF,TGCGCCAGCAGCCGTGGTCTCGGGGAGGGCTTCTCCTACGAGCAGTACTTC
TRBJ1-1,TRBV29-1,14,-,TRBD1,CSGGQHTLNTEAFF,TGCAGCGGGGGACAGCACACACTGAACACTGAAGCTTTCTTT
TRBJ2-7,TRBV9,13,-,-,CASSVTSRDEQYF,TGTGCCAGCAGCGTCACCTCCAGGGACGAGCAGTACTTC
TRBJ2-1,TRBV7-9,15,-,TRBD1,CASSSGQGSYNEQFF,TGTGCCAGCAGCTCCGGACAGGGTAGTTACAATGAGCAGTTCTTC
TRBJ2-5,TRBV9,14,few,TRBD2,CASSRGLAGETQYF,TGTGCCAGCAGTCGAGGACTAGCGGGGGAGACCCAGTACTTC
TRBJ1-6,TRBV2,12,-,-,CASSAASSPLHF,TGTGCCAGCAGTGCGGCCAGCTCACCCCTCCACTTT
TRBJ2-1,TRBV7-2,15,few,TRBD2,CASSLIAGDYNEQFF,TGTGCCAGCAGCTTAATAGCGGGGGACTACAATGAGCAGTTCTTC
TRBJ1-1,TRBV27,13,-,-,CASKWGGDTEAFF,TGTGCCAGCAAGTGGGGAGGGGACACTGAAGCTTTCTTT
TRBJ2-3,TRBV5-6,17,few,-,CASSLPLRRASTDTQYF,TGTGCCAGCAGCTTACCCTTGAGGAGGGCTAGCACAGATACGCAGTATTTT
TRBJ1-2,TRBV29-1,13,-,-,CSVAGTANYGYTF,TGCAGCGTTGCAGGGACCGCTAACTATGGCTACACCTTC
TRBJ2-3,TRBV27,16,-,TRBD2,CASSLGLAGSADTQYF,TGTGCCAGCAGTTTAGGACTAGCGGGTAGCGCAGATACGCAGTATTTT
TRBJ2-6,TRBV6-5,14,few,-,CASSPLSGANVLTF,TGTGCCAGCAGCCCCCTCTCTGGGGCCAACGTCCTGACTTTC
TRBJ2-3,TRBV30,19,-,TRBD2,CAWIRAGPSNRSSTDTQYF,TGTGCCTGGATCCGAGCGGGGCCTTCCAACCGTTCTAGCACAGATACGCAGTATTTT
TRBJ1-1,TRBV25-1,15,-,TRBD1,CATYGTGAPTSEAFF,TGTGCCACCTACGGGACAGGGGCCCCCACGTCTGAAGCTTTCTTT
TRBJ2-7,TRBV5-4,14,-,-,CASSLRQGLDEQYF,TGTGCCAGCAGCTTACGGCAGGGGCTGGACGAGCAGTACTTC
TRBJ1-1,TRBV7-2,13,-,-,CASSLKAGTEAFF,TGTGCCAGCAGCTTAAAGGCCGGGACAGAAGCTTTCTTT
TRBJ2-5,TRBV9,13,-,-,CASSVDTQETQYF,TGTGCCAGCAGCGTAGATACCCAAGAGACCCAGTACTTC
TRBJ1-1,TRBV30,14,-,-,CAWCRFSMNTEAFF,TGTGCCTGGTGCCGGTTTTCCATGAACACTGAAGCTTTCTTT
TRBJ2-7,TRBV30,14,-,-,CAWSVGGHTYEQYF,TGTGCCTGGAGTGTCGGGGGACATACCTACGAGCAGTACTTC
TRBJ1-5,TRBV2,14,-,TRBD1,CASGGQAVHQPQHF,TGTGCCAGCGGCGGACAGGCTGTCCATCAGCCCCAGCATTTT
TRBJ2-1,TRBV30,12,-,-,CAWSGGHNEQFF,TGTGCCTGGAGCGGGGGGCACAATGAGCAGTTCTTC
TRBJ2-3,TRBV30,15,-,TRBD2,CAWSDRGGLTDTQYF,TGTGCCTGGAGTGACCGGGGGGGCCTTACAGATACGCAGTATTTT
TRBJ1-5,TRBV2,14,-,TRBD1,CASSDIRTGAAQHF,TGTGCCAGCAGTGACATTAGGACAGGGGCTGCCCAGCATTTT
TRBJ2-3,TRBV6-6,15,-,TRBD2,CASSTTSGGKDTQYF,TGTGCCAGCAGCACGACTAGCGGGGGCAAAGATACGCAGTATTTT
TRBJ2-3,TRBV19,14,-,-,CASSLGGRTDTQYF,TGTGCCAGTAGTTTGGGGGGACGCACAGATACGCAGTATTTT
TRBJ2-2,TRBV10-3,16,few,-,CASSDRPPPATGELFF,TGTGCCAGCTCAGACAGACCCCCACCTGCCACCGGGGAGCTGTTTTTT
TRBJ2-7,TRBV7-2,14,once,-,CASSLATGSNEQYF,TGTGCCAGCAGCTTAGCCACAGGGAGTAACGAGCAGTACTTC
TRBJ2-2,TRBV5-1,15,few,TRBD1,CASSQGTGNTGELFF,TGCGCCAGCAGCCAAGGGACAGGGAACACCGGGGAGCTGTTTTTT
TRBJ2-1,TRBV6-6,15,-,TRBD2,CASRTSGGSYNEQFF,TGTGCCAGCAGGACGAGCGGGGGCTCCTACAATGAGCAGTTCTTC
TRBJ2-3,TRBV2,14,-,TRBD1,CATPQGASTDTQYF,TGTGCCACCCCACAGGGGGCAAGCACAGATACGCAGTATTTT
TRBJ2-2,TRBV6-4,13,few,-,CASSQDYTGELFF,TGTGCCAGCAGTCAAGATTACACCGGGGAGCTGTTTTTT
TRBJ2-7,TRBV2,12,-,-,CASSEAGYEQYF,TGTGCCAGCAGTGAAGCGGGTTACGAGCAGTACTTC
TRBJ1-2,TRBV4-1,15,-,-,CASSQPLSGNYGYTF,TGCGCCAGCAGCCAACCCCTCTCGGGGAACTATGGCTACACCTTC
TRBJ2-4,TRBV6-5,15,-,TRBD2,CASSYSSGGQNIQYF,TGTGCCAGCAGTTACTCGAGCGGGGGCCAAAACATTCAGTACTTC
TRBJ1-6,TRBV21-1,14,few,-,CASSPSKPNSPLHF,TGTGCCAGCAGCCCAAGCAAGCCTAATTCACCCCTCCACTTT
TRBJ2-6,TRBV9,14,-,-,CASSSRSGANVLTF,TGTGCCAGCAGTAGCCGTTCTGGGGCCAACGTCCTGACTTTC
TRBJ2-7,TRBV6-5,15,-,-,CASRQGVLVPSEQYF,TGTGCCAGCAGACAAGGTGTCCTGGTTCCGAGCGAGCAGTACTTC
TRBJ1-3,TRBV20-1,11,-,-,CSARDVDRLLF,TGCAGTGCTAGAGATGTGGACAGACTCCTTTTT
TRBJ2-3,TRBV2,17,-,-,CASSPLARINVADTQYF,TGTGCCAGCAGTCCCCTAGCCAGAATCAATGTCGCAGATACGCAGTATTTT
TRBJ1-6,TRBV25-1,16,-,-,CASSDGGRVGRSPLHF,TGTGCCAGCAGTGACGGTGGCAGGGTAGGACGGTCACCCCTCCACTTT